The 16 T cell receptor beta chains below come from one sample, sequenced in a study of blood T cell repertoires in COVID-19 (dated by TCRdb to 2018 to 2021). Library prep was done by the immunoSEQ multiplex PCR assay. In its TCRdb copy, this immuneACCESS table keeps in-frame sequences only and misses some clones. Where compared with another copy, unresolved V genes explain less than half of these, and the others have no known cause. For this sample the table gives about 490,000 clones, of which approximately 85% were detected only once. The top ten clonotypes cover 3.2% of the sample. Sequencing used peripheral blood. All receptors come from a human donor in a cohort sampled during active COVID-19.

This clone was observed once. The V and J genes are TRBV7-3 and TRBJ2-1, with D possibly being TRBD2 (5 bases). CDR1 is SGHTA, CDR2 FQGTGA, per germline. V shed 3 bases and J shed 2 bases, with 11 bases lying between them. The CDR3 loop spans 15 amino acids. In DNA form, the CDR3 reads TGTGCCAGCAGCTTTGCGGCGGGTGCCTACAATGAGCAGTTCTTC. Its protein is CASSFAAGAYNEQFF.

The V gene is TRBV30, the J gene TRBJ1-6; TRBD1 matches 7 bases. Germline values: CDR1 GTSNPN, CDR2 SVGIG (reference sequence). V trimming: 5 bases; J trimming: 7 bases; junction bases outside the gene matches: 2. The CDR3 is 12 residues long. The CDR3 spells CAWATGNSPLHF. The CDR3 DNA is TGTGCCTGGGCGACAGGGAATTCACCCCTCCACTTT.

The chain combines TRBV3-1 (or the pseudogene TRBV3-2) with TRBJ1-1; D remains unclear. CDR1 and CDR2 from the germline V gene are LGHDT and YNNKEL (reference sequence). V shed 3 bases and J shed 1 base, with 9 bases lying between them. This CDR3 contains 14 residues. The CDR3 sequence: CASSQGPRNTEAFF. CDR3 sequence (DNA): TGTGCCAGCAGCCAGGGCCCCAGGAACACTGAAGCTTTCTTT.

This rearrangement joins TRBV7-3 to TRBJ2-3; D remains ambiguous. The CDR3 runs to 14 residues. Germline assignment: CDR1 SGHTA and CDR2 FQGTGA. V gave up 0 bases and J gave up 5 bases, with 9 bases separating them. CDR3 loop: CASSLTLDGDTQYF. In DNA, the CDR3 is TGTGCCAGCAGCTTAACCCTAGACGGAGATACGCAGTATTTT.

This clone was detected a few times. This chain links TRBV19 with TRBJ2-7, with TRBD2 identical over 11 bases. The germline V gene has CDR1 LNHDA and CDR2 SQIVND (reference sequence). This CDR3 has 16 amino acids. Trimming at V came to 5 bases and at J to 2 bases, leaving 8 bases not matched to a gene. The DNA for the CDR3 is TGTGCCAGTAGTGTAGGGACTAGCGGAACCACCTACGAGCAGTACTTC. Residues: CASSVGTSGTTYEQYF. Combining the CDR3 with reference TRBV19 and TRBJ2-7 gives the whole variable domain DGGITQSPKYLFRKEGQNVTLSCEQNLNHDAMYWYRQDPGQGLRLIYYSQIVNDFQKGDIAEGYSVSREKKESFPLTVTSAQKNPTAFYLCASSVGTSGTTYEQYFGPGTRLTVT.

V is TRBV19 and J is TRBJ2-5; D may be TRBD1 (7 bases). In germline, CDR1 is LNHDA, CDR2 SQIVND (reference sequence). The CDR3 length is 13 residues. Trimming took off 4 bases at V and 5 bases at J, with 11 bases between the two ends. The chain's CDR3 is CASSRSGGETQYF. CDR3 in DNA: TGTGCCAGTAGTAGATCAGGGGGGGAGACCCAGTACTTC.

This chain connects TRBV18 to TRBJ2-5; the match to TRBD1 covers 7 bases. The germline V gene has CDR1 KGHSH and CDR2 LQKENI. V lost 1 base to trimming and J lost 5 bases; unmatched junction nucleotides: 4. This CDR3 is built from 14 residues. CDR3 region: CASSPQGAGETQYF. CDR3 DNA: TGTGCCAGCTCACCACAGGGGGCAGGGGAGACCCAGTACTTC.

This chain joins TRBV11-3 and TRBJ2-1; D remains unclear. Deletions cut 5 bases from V and 0 bases from J, with 14 bases between. Germline V gene sequence: CDR1 SGHNT, CDR2 YENEEA. This CDR3 is 16 amino acids long. The CDR3 region has the DNA TGTGCCAGCAGCCCCCGGTTACAGTCCTCCTACAATGAGCAGTTCTTC. The encoded protein is CASSPRLQSSYNEQFF. The full variable domain, rest sourced from reference TRBV11-3 and TRBJ2-1, is EAGVVQSPRYKIIEKKQPVAFWCNPISGHNTLYWYLQNLGQGPELLIRYENEEAVDDSQLPKDRFSAERLKGVDSTLKIQPAELGDSAVYLCASSPRLQSSYNEQFFGPGTRLTVL.

The chain carries TRBV6-5 and TRBJ1-4; possibly TRBD1 for D (6 bases). The V gene's germline CDR1 is MNHEY and CDR2 SVGAGI. Deletions cut 9 bases from V and 8 bases from J, with 13 bases between. The CDR3 is made up of 12 amino acids. The CDR3 is CASSQGREKLFF. Here the CDR3 DNA reads TGTGCCAGTTCACAGGGAAGGGAAAAACTGTTTTTT.

The chain combines TRBV6-1 with TRBJ2-5; TRBD1 matches 7 bases. Looked up from germline, CDR1 is MNHNS and CDR2 is SASEGT. The J segment lost 5 bases and the V segment lost 3 bases, leaving 6 bases of the junction unmatched. The CDR3 loop spans 14 amino acids. CDR3: CASSENRGGETQYF. In DNA, the CDR3 is TGTGCCAGCAGTGAGAACAGGGGTGGTGAGACCCAGTACTTC.

This chain links TRBV7-2 with TRBJ2-4; 10 bases align to TRBD1. The ends lost 5 bases at V and 4 bases at J; junction bases unmatched: 5. The CDR3 totals 15 residues. From germline, CDR1 is SGHTA and CDR2 FQGNSA. CDR3 bases: TGTGCCAGCAGCCCCGGGGGACAGGGGAAAAACATTCAGTACTTC. Translation: CASSPGGQGKNIQYF.

The V call is TRBV7-9, the J call TRBJ1-1; D perhaps matches TRBD1 (6 bases). The CDR3 loop spans 17 amino acids. The ends were cut back, 4 bases at V and 5 bases at J, with 23 bases in the middle. CDR1 and CDR2 from the germline V gene are SEHNR and FQNEAQ (reference sequence). The DNA of the CDR3 is TGTGCCAGCAGCTATCTGACAGGAGTTATTAGGAAGACTGAAGCTTTCTTT. Its translation is CASSYLTGVIRKTEAFF. Looking up the rest from reference TRBV7-9 and TRBJ1-1 gives the full variable domain: DTGVSQNPRHKITKRGQNVTFRCDPISEHNRLYWYRQTLGQGPEFLTYFQNEAQLEKSRLLSDRFSAERPKGSFSTLEIQRTEQGDSAMYLCASSYLTGVIRKTEAFFGQGTRLTVV.

This rearrangement joins TRBV10-1 to TRBJ2-7; no clear D gene. Trimming took 2 bases from V and 4 from J, leaving 12 bases between them. Germline CDR1 and CDR2: WNHNN and SYGVQD (reference sequence). The CDR3 sequence is 14 residues long. The CDR3 DNA follows: TGCGCCAGCAGTGAGCACGGCGGCCAATACGAGCAGTACTTC. Translated, it gives CASSEHGGQYEQYF.

The chain combines TRBV7-2 with TRBJ2-1; the match to TRBD1 covers 9 bases. This CDR3 comprises 16 residues. Per the germline V gene, CDR1 is SGHTA and CDR2 is FQGNSA. V shed 0 bases, J shed 4 bases, and the junction held 4 bases outside the gene matches. This CDR3 is CASSLAGGTGYNEQFF. The CDR3 coding sequence is TGTGCCAGCAGCTTAGCTGGTGGGACAGGGTACAATGAGCAGTTCTTC.

This sequence joins TRBV5-4 and TRBJ2-7, with a weak D call TRBD2 (6 bases). There are 13 residues in the CDR3. Looked up from germline, CDR1 is SGHNT and CDR2 is YYREEE (reference sequence). V was clipped by 0 bases and J by 5 bases, with 9 bases between them. The DNA of the CDR3 is TGTGCCAGCAGCTTGGGGCTAGCGCACGAGCAGTACTTC. Translated: CASSLGLAHEQYF.

This sequence joins TRBV4-3 and TRBJ1-2; 7 nucleotides match TRBD1. The CDR3 consists of 15 residues. V trimming: 0 bases; J trimming: 8 bases; junction bases outside the gene matches: 9. Germline V gene data show CDR1 as LGHNA and CDR2 as YSLEER. The CDR3 coding sequence is TGCGCCAGCAGCCAAGAGAGCCAGGGGGTAGGAGGCTACACCTTC. Translating it yields CASSQESQGVGGYTF.